This entry concerns a single T cell receptor beta chain. J was trimmed by 3 bases and V by 6 bases; bases with no gene match: 8. CDR3 length equals 16 residues. Per the germline V gene, CDR1 is MNHEY and CDR2 is SMNVEV (reference sequence). The data stem from a study of blood T cell repertoires in COVID-19. Generated by immunoSEQ multiplex PCR, the TCRdb table keeps only in-frame clones and is missing some. This table holds about 160,000 clones, 85% to 95% found once. The TCR sequence derives from a woman aged 55-70 years with COVID-19, enrolled during active disease. The V call is TRBV27, the J call TRBJ1-2; 12 positions match TRBD1. Material: peripheral blood. The DNA for the CDR3 is TGTGCCAGCAGGAGGGACAGGGGGCCCTGGGACTATGGCTACACCTTC. It is translated as CASRRDRGPWDYGYTF.